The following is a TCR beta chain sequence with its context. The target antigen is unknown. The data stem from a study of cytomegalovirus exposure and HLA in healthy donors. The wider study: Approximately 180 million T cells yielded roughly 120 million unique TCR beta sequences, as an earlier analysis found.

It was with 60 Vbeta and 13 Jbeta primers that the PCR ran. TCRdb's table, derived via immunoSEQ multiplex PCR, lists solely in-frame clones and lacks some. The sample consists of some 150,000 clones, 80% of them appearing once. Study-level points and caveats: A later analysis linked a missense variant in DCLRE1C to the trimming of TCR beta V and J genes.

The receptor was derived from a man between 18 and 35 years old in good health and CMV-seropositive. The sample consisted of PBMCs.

The chain's CDR3 is CASSLVQGIGTDTQYF. The CDR3 DNA reads TGCGCCAGCAGCTTGGTACAGGGAATCGGGACAGATACGCAGTATTTT. This chain joins TRBV5-1 and TRBJ2-3, with D maybe TRBD1 (6 bases). V was clipped by 0 bases and J by 3 bases, with 14 bases between them. Germline values: CDR1 SGHRS, CDR2 YFSETQ. The CDR3 has 16 residues.